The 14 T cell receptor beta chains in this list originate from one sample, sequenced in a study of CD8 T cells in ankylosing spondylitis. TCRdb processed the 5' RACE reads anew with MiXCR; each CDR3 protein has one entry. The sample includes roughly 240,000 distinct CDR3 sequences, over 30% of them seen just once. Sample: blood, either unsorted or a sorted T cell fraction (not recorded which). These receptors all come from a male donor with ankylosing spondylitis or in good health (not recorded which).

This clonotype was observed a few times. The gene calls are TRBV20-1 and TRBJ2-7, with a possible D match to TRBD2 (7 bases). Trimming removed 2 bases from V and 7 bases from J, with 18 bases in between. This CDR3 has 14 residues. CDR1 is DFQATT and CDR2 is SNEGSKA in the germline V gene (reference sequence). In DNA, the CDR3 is TGCAGTGCTAGATTCACGGAGGGGGGGGATGAGCAGTACTTC. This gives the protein CSARFTEGGDEQYF.

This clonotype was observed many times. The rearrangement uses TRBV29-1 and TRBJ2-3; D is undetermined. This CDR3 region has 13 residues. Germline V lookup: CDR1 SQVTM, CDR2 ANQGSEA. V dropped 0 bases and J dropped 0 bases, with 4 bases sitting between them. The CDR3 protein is CSVEDPSTDTQYF. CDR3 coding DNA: TGCAGCGTTGAAGATCCCAGCACAGATACGCAGTATTTT.

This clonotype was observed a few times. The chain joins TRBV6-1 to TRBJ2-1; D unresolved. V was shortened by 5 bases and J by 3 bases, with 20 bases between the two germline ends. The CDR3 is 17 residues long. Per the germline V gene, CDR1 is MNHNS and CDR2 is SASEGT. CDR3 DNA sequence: TGTGCCAGCAGTCAAGACTTAAACTCGTTCTACTACAATGAGCAGTTCTTC. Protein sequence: CASSQDLNSFYYNEQFF.

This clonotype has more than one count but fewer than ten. The CDR3 protein is CSVEGGQGGYEQYF. DNA of the CDR3: TGCAGCGTTGAAGGCGGACAGGGGGGCTACGAGCAGTACTTC. This rearrangement joins TRBV29-1 to TRBJ2-7; 10 nucleotides agree with TRBD1. This CDR3 spans 14 amino acids. The V gene's germline CDR1 is SQVTM and CDR2 ANQGSEA. The ends lost 1 base at V and 3 bases at J; junction bases unmatched: 3.

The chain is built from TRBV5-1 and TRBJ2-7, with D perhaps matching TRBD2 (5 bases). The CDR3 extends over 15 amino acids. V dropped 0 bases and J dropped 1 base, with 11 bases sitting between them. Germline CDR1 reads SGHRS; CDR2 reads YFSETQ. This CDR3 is CASSLGGRESYEQYF. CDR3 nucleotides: TGCGCCAGCAGCTTGGGGGGAAGGGAGTCCTACGAGCAGTACTTC.

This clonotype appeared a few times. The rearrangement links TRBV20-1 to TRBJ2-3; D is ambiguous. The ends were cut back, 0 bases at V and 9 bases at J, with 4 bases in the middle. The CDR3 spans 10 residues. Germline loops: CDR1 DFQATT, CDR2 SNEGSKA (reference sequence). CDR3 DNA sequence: TGCAGTGCTAGAGATCACACGCAGTATTTT. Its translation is CSARDHTQYF.

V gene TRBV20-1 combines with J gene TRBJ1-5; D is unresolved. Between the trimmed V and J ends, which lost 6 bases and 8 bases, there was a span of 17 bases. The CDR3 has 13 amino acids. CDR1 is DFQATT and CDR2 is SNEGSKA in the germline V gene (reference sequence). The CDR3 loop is CSALGGRVKPQHF. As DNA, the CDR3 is TGCAGTGCCTTGGGAGGACGGGTGAAGCCCCAGCATTTT.

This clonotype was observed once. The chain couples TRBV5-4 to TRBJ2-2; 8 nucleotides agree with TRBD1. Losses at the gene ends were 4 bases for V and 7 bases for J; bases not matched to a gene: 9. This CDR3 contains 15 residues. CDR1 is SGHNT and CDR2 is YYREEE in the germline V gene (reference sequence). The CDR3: CASSPGQGSGGELFF. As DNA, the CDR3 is TGTGCCAGCAGCCCCGGACAGGGTTCGGGCGGGGAGCTGTTTTTT.

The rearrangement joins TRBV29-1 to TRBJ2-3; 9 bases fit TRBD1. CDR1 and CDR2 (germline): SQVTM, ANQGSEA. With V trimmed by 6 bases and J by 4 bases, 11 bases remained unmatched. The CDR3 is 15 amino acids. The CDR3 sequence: CSVAYGTGKPDTQYF. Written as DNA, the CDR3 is TGCAGCGTGGCCTACGGGACAGGGAAGCCAGATACGCAGTATTTT.

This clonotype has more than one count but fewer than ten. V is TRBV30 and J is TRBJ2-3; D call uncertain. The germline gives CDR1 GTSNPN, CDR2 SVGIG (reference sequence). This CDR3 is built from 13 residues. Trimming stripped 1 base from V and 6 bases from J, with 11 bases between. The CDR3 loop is CAWSAYLRDTQYF. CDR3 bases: TGTGCCTGGAGTGCGTATCTGCGGGATACGCAGTATTTT.

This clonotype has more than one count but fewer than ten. The CDR3 sequence is CASSLWLAGTTDTQYF. CDR3 nucleotides: TGTGCCAGCAGCTTGTGGCTAGCGGGGACTACAGATACGCAGTATTTT. This chain links TRBV5-5 with TRBJ2-3, with 9 bases lining up with TRBD2. The CDR3 is 16 residues long. The V and J ends lost 1 base and 3 bases, in that order; junction bases with no gene match: 6. Germline CDR1 is SGHKS and CDR2 is YYEKEE (reference sequence).

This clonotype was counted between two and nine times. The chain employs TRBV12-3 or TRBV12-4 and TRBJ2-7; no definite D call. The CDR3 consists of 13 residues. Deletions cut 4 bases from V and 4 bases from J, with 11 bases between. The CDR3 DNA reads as TGTGCCAGCAGTTCACGGGTGCCGTACGAGCAGTACTTC. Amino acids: CASSSRVPYEQYF.

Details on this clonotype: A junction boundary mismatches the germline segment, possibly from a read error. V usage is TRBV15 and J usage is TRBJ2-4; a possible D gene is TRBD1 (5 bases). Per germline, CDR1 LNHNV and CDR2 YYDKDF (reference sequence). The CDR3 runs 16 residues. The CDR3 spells CATSISGFRAKDIQYF. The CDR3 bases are TGTGCCACCAGCATATCAGGGTTTAGGGCCAAAGACATTCAGTACTTC.

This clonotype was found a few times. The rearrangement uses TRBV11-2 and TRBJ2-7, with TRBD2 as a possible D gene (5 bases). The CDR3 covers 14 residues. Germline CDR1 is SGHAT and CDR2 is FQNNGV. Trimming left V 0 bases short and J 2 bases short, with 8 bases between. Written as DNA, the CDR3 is TGTGCCAGCAGCTTAGATTCCGGGACCTACGAGCAGTACTTC. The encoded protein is CASSLDSGTYEQYF. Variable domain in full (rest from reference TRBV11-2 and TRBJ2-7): EAGVAQSPRYKIIEKRQSVAFWCNPISGHATLYWYQQILGQGPKLLIQFQNNGVVDDSQLPKDRFSAERLKGVDSTLKIQPAKLEDSAVYLCASSLDSGTYEQYFGPGTRLTVT.